This passage covers 19 T cell receptor beta chains from one sample sequenced in a study of OX40 agonist ivuxolimab in advanced cancers. Clones were read by immunoSEQ multiplex PCR, and TCRdb kept only the in-frame ones, dropping some. The sample consists of about 89,000 clones, 85% to 95% of them appearing once. The sample consisted of CD4+ or CD8+ T cells sorted from blood, taken in a trial of the OX40 agonist ivuxolimab. These receptors were collected from an adult with an advanced solid tumor such as melanoma, head and neck, liver or kidney cancer.

The genes are TRBV5-5 and TRBJ2-3; perhaps TRBD2 as D (6 bases). Between the trimmed V and J ends, which lost 1 base and 1 base, there was a span of 16 bases. The CDR3 runs 17 residues. Germline CDR1 is SGHKS and CDR2 is YYEKEE (reference sequence). The DNA of the CDR3 is TGTGCCAGCAGCTTGCGGAGGGCTAGCGATGGCACAGATACGCAGTATTTT. Translated, it gives CASSLRRASDGTDTQYF.

The chain recombines TRBV28 with TRBJ2-1; 7 bases fit TRBD2. In germline, CDR1 is MDHEN, CDR2 SYDVKM. Trimming at V came to 2 bases and at J to 0 bases, leaving 7 bases not matched to a gene. This CDR3 region has 17 residues. DNA of the CDR3: TGTGCCAGCAGTTTACCGCTAGCGGCAAGCTCCTACAATGAGCAGTTCTTC. As protein: CASSLPLAASSYNEQFF.

The chain couples TRBV9 to TRBJ2-1; D perhaps matches TRBD1 (6 bases). Germline assignment: CDR1 SGDLS and CDR2 YYNGEE. The CDR3 has 15 residues. Between the trimmed V and J ends, which lost 0 bases and 4 bases, there was a span of 11 bases. CDR3 sequence (DNA): TGTGCCAGCAGCGTAGAGGGGGACCATTACAATGAGCAGTTCTTC. Amino acids: CASSVEGDHYNEQFF.

This chain uses TRBV25-1 with TRBJ2-3; 7 bases agree with TRBD1. The CDR3 spans 16 residues. Trimming removed 0 bases from V and 4 bases from J; junction bases left unmatched: 7. Germline CDR1 MGHDK, CDR2 SYGVNS. This CDR3 is CASSEYRQGRADTQYF. The DNA of the CDR3 is TGTGCCAGCAGTGAATATCGACAGGGTCGAGCAGATACGCAGTATTTT. Using reference TRBV25-1 and TRBJ2-3 for the parts outside the CDR3, the full variable domain is EADIYQTPRYLVIGTGKKITLECSQTMGHDKMYWYQQDPGMELHLIHYSYGVNSTEKGDLSSESTVSRIRTEHFPLTLESARPSHTSQYLCASSEYRQGRADTQYFGPGTRLTVL.

The J gene is TRBJ1-6, the V gene TRBV6-5; D gene unclear. There are 14 residues in the CDR3. Per germline, CDR1 MNHEY and CDR2 SVGAGI. With 0 bases removed from V and 10 bases from J, the gap between germline ends came to 10 bases. The CDR3, as DNA: TGTGCCAGCAGTTACTCGGCGGGAGGATCACCCCTCCACTTT. Amino acids: CASSYSAGGSPLHF.

The chain has TRBV4-1 and TRBJ1-4; 7 nucleotides agree with TRBD1. The CDR3 runs 16 residues. Germline lookup yields CDR1 MGHRA and CDR2 YSYEKL. With 2 bases clipped from V and 2 bases from J, the junction kept 5 bases outside the gene matches. The CDR3 sequence: CASSQLQGGTNEKLFF. The CDR3 region has the DNA TGCGCCAGCAGCCAACTCCAGGGGGGCACTAATGAAAAACTGTTTTTT.

This clone was recorded once. The rearrangement links TRBV5-1 to TRBJ2-1; D remains ambiguous. Deletions cut 0 bases from V and 4 bases from J, with 5 bases between. Germline V gene lookup returns CDR1 SGHRS and CDR2 YFSETQ. This CDR3 is built from 13 residues. CDR3 amino acids: CASSLDTYNEQFF. CDR3 nucleotide sequence: TGCGCCAGCAGCTTGGACACTTACAATGAGCAGTTCTTC.

The chain links TRBV11-3 to TRBJ2-1; D not resolved. Trimming left V 3 bases short and J 6 bases short, with 18 bases between. Germline-derived CDR1 and CDR2 are SGHNT and YENEEA. This CDR3 region has 16 residues. Written as DNA, the CDR3 is TGTGCCAGCAGCTTGTCAGTGTTAGGTGGAAGCAATGAGCAGTTCTTC. This translates into CASSLSVLGGSNEQFF.

The chain is built from TRBV6-5 and TRBJ2-3, with 7 positions matching TRBD2. Germline V gene lookup returns CDR1 MNHEY and CDR2 SVGAGI. V was clipped by 3 bases and J by 8 bases; unmatched bases: 14. The CDR3 runs to 16 residues. The CDR3: CASSYSLGGDRVTQYF. The CDR3 DNA sequence: TGTGCCAGCAGTTATTCCCTTGGGGGGGACCGGGTTACGCAGTATTTT.

The chain uses TRBV6-6 and TRBJ2-5; D gene ambiguous. The CDR3 is made up of 11 amino acids. Looked up from germline, CDR1 is MNHNY and CDR2 is SVGAGI (reference sequence). The V end lost 6 bases, the J end lost 5 bases, and 7 bases lay between the germline ends. This chain's CDR3 is CASRQRETQYF. In DNA, the CDR3 is TGTGCCAGCAGACAAAGGGAGACCCAGTACTTC.

The chain recombines TRBV28 with TRBJ2-3; perhaps TRBD2 as D (5 bases). V was clipped by 3 bases and J by 1 base, with 8 bases between them. The CDR3 length is 14 residues. Germline CDR1 is MDHEN and CDR2 is SYDVKM. CDR3 DNA sequence: TGTGCCAGCAGTTTGCGGCGGGGCACAGATACGCAGTATTTT. Translation gives CASSLRRGTDTQYF.

This clone was seen a few times. The genes are TRBV5-4 and TRBJ1-3; no clear D gene. Germline V gives CDR1 SGHNT, CDR2 YYREEE (reference sequence). The V and J ends lost 0 bases and 0 bases respectively, with 1 base between them. The CDR3 is 13 residues long. CDR3 sequence: CASSLGSGNTIYF. The CDR3 bases are TGTGCCAGCAGCTTGGGCTCTGGAAACACCATATATTTT.

The chain uses TRBV6-5 and TRBJ1-1; maybe TRBD1 (6 bases). The CDR3 contains 13 residues. The V and J ends lost 6 bases and 0 bases respectively, with 8 bases between them. Germline CDR1 and CDR2: MNHEY and SVGAGI. The CDR3 spells CASSGQMNTEAFF. CDR3 in DNA: TGTGCCAGCAGCGGACAGATGAACACTGAAGCTTTCTTT.

V and J are TRBV7-8 and TRBJ2-1; 9 bases line up with TRBD2. Per germline, CDR1 SGHVS and CDR2 FQNEAQ. CDR3 length: 15 amino acids. Trimming cost V 2 bases and J 6 bases; bases outside gene matches: 5. Written as DNA, the CDR3 is TGTGCCAGCAGCTTAATGGGCGGGAGGGTCAATGAGCAGTTCTTC. It yields the protein CASSLMGGRVNEQFF.

V usage is TRBV10-3 and J usage is TRBJ1-1; D gene uncertain. This CDR3 spans 14 amino acids. Germline V lookup: CDR1 ENHRY, CDR2 SYGVKD. The V gene lost 3 bases and the J gene lost 0 bases, with 8 bases spanning the gap. In DNA form, the CDR3 reads TGTGCCATCAGTGACCCTCCAGTGAACACTGAAGCTTTCTTT. Amino acid sequence: CAISDPPVNTEAFF.

J is TRBJ1-2 and V is TRBV19; tentatively, D is TRBD1 (5 bases). CDR1 is LNHDA, CDR2 SQIVND, per germline (reference sequence). The CDR3 runs to 13 residues. With 8 bases removed from V and 1 base from J, the gap between germline ends came to 11 bases. The CDR3 loop reads CASRPGGNYGYTF. The CDR3 bases are TGTGCCAGTCGGCCCGGGGGTAACTATGGCTACACCTTC. Using reference TRBV19 and TRBJ1-2 for the parts outside the CDR3, the full variable domain is DGGITQSPKYLFRKEGQNVTLSCEQNLNHDAMYWYRQDPGQGLRLIYYSQIVNDFQKGDIAEGYSVSREKKESFPLTVTSAQKNPTAFYLCASRPGGNYGYTFGSGTRLTVV.

This clone was seen once. This chain connects TRBV29-1 to TRBJ2-7; D uncertain. Germline CDR1 SQVTM, CDR2 ANQGSEA. Trimming cost V 5 bases and J 4 bases, with 12 bases left between them. The CDR3 runs to 12 residues. The CDR3 DNA sequence: TGCAGCGTTACCGTTGGGTATTACGAGCAGTACTTC. This codes for CSVTVGYYEQYF.

V is TRBV28 and J is TRBJ2-7, with 9 bases fitting TRBD1. Germline values: CDR1 MDHEN, CDR2 SYDVKM. The V and J ends lost 5 bases and 10 bases, in that order; junction bases with no gene match: 15. CDR3 length equals 15 residues. CDR3 DNA: TGTGCCAGCAGTCCGTCACAGGGGGCAATTACTATTCAGTACTTC. Encoded protein: CASSPSQGAITIQYF.

This clone appeared once. The chain couples TRBV7-9 to TRBJ1-2; D remains unclear. CDR1 SEHNR and CDR2 FQNEAQ come from the germline V gene (reference sequence). CDR3 length: 14 residues. Between the trimmed V and J ends, which lost 5 bases and 3 bases, there was a span of 13 bases. DNA of the CDR3: TGTGCCAGCAGCCCCCACGGGATTCACTATGGCTACACCTTC. Its protein is CASSPHGIHYGYTF. The full variable domain, with the rest looked up from reference TRBV7-9 and TRBJ1-2, is DTGVSQNPRHKITKRGQNVTFRCDPISEHNRLYWYRQTLGQGPEFLTYFQNEAQLEKSRLLSDRFSAERPKGSFSTLEIQRTEQGDSAMYLCASSPHGIHYGYTFGSGTRLTVV.